Listed below are T cell receptor beta chains from one sample, sequenced in a study of cytomegalovirus exposure and HLA in healthy donors. Generated by immunoSEQ multiplex PCR, the TCRdb table keeps only in-frame clones and is missing some. The repertoire includes around 67,000 clones, more than 75% of them detected once, and around 7.4% sits in the top ten. Material for sequencing was PBMCs. The receptors come from a man aged 18 to 29 in good health and CMV-seropositive. Each CDR3 is given without its conserved first and last residue. The order of the fields is J gene, V gene, CDR3 protein.

J gene: TRBJ2-1; V gene: TRBV5-4; CDR3 protein: ASSLANLGSRGEQF
J gene: TRBJ1-3; V gene: TRBV6-1; CDR3 protein: ASSEAEGPGNTIY
J gene: TRBJ2-3; V gene: TRBV7-9; CDR3 protein: ATRTSEGYTQY
J gene: TRBJ1-5; V gene: TRBV10-1; CDR3 protein: ASSANSNQPQH
J gene: TRBJ1-1; V gene: TRBV30; CDR3 protein: AWSVGLMNREAF
J gene: TRBJ1-3; V gene: TRBV30; CDR3 protein: AWSHSGNTIY
J gene: TRBJ2-7; V gene: TRBV6-5; CDR3 protein: ASGTGDRSYEQY
J gene: TRBJ1-1; V gene: TRBV11-2; CDR3 protein: ASSLILTAHTEAF
J gene: TRBJ1-1; V gene: TRBV7-9; CDR3 protein: ASSLREETEAF
J gene: TRBJ2-3; V gene: TRBV29-1; CDR3 protein: SVRLAGTSTDTQY
J gene: TRBJ1-2; V gene: TRBV2; CDR3 protein: ASSERRENYGYT
J gene: TRBJ2-1; V gene: TRBV13; CDR3 protein: ASSLATRGLAGADEQF
J gene: TRBJ1-4; V gene: TRBV6-5; CDR3 protein: ASTPGRPDNEKLF
J gene: TRBJ2-1; V gene: TRBV19; CDR3 protein: TSNPGGGEQF
J gene: TRBJ1-3; V gene: TRBV30; CDR3 protein: AWGRDRAVSGNTIY
J gene: TRBJ1-1; V gene: TRBV30; CDR3 protein: AWSVLGRLEAF
J gene: TRBJ2-3; V gene: TRBV10-3; CDR3 protein: AISKAGGFTDTQY
J gene: TRBJ2-3; V gene: TRBV9; CDR3 protein: ASSGEGTQY
J gene: TRBJ1-1; V gene: TRBV27; CDR3 protein: ASSDRVWTEAF
J gene: TRBJ1-2; V gene: TRBV30; CDR3 protein: AWTTAYGYT
J gene: TRBJ1-2; V gene: TRBV6-5; CDR3 protein: ASSYWTGEGYGYT
J gene: TRBJ2-7; V gene: TRBV30; CDR3 protein: AWSVGSYEQY
J gene: TRBJ2-7; V gene: TRBV27; CDR3 protein: ASSWTGLYEQY
J gene: TRBJ2-7; V gene: TRBV29-1; CDR3 protein: SVEDRTYEQY
J gene: TRBJ2-2; V gene: TRBV10-1; CDR3 protein: ASSDQGLNTGELF
J gene: TRBJ1-1; V gene: TRBV7-2; CDR3 protein: ASRRIAGGSPEAF
J gene: TRBJ1-2; V gene: TRBV9; CDR3 protein: ASSPRGGASYGYT
J gene: TRBJ2-1; V gene: TRBV30; CDR3 protein: AWSVRGDEQF
J gene: TRBJ2-7; V gene: TRBV5-1; CDR3 protein: ASSLALDSYEQY
J gene: TRBJ1-2; V gene: TRBV6-4; CDR3 protein: ASSDNGGASGYGYT
J gene: TRBJ2-7; V gene: TRBV2; CDR3 protein: ASRTGTSVGEQY
J gene: TRBJ2-5; V gene: TRBV11-3; CDR3 protein: ASSLGLAGTETQY
J gene: TRBJ2-7; V gene: TRBV7-9; CDR3 protein: ASSLGERGTYEQY
J gene: TRBJ1-2; V gene: TRBV6-6; CDR3 protein: ASSSRQGANYGYT
J gene: TRBJ2-7; V gene: TRBV7-6; CDR3 protein: ASSLGQGAG
J gene: TRBJ2-2; V gene: TRBV4-2; CDR3 protein: ASSRTGGGGELF